This T cell receptor (beta chain) was identified during a study of T-cell memory formation after mild COVID-19. Constant-segment primers and 5'RACE yielded cDNA libraries for TCR alpha and TCR beta, each carrying sample barcodes and UMIs. MiXCR was run by TCRdb on the 5' RACE reads, yielding one entry per CDR3 protein. The sample has about 260,000 distinct CDR3 sequences; around 17% are singletons. Worth noting for this clonotype: What it binds is not known.

General observations from the study: CD4+ contracting clones were found mainly in CM and EM, and CD8+ ones in EMRA.

The sequenced material came from PBMCs or a T cell subset sorted from them (not recorded which). The origin of this receptor is a man younger than 35 who had mild COVID-19 (a few samples of this study predate the infection). Cell type and time point are not known.

The CDR3 reads CASSLDPGGAPDTQYF. The CDR3 region has the DNA TGTGCCAGCAGCTTAGATCCCGGGGGGGCCCCAGATACGCAGTATTTT. The chain recombines TRBV7-3 with TRBJ2-3; 8 bases agree with TRBD2. Looked up from germline, CDR1 is SGHTA and CDR2 is FQGTGA. V lost 2 bases, J lost 4 bases, and 8 bases stayed unmatched. There are 16 residues in the CDR3.